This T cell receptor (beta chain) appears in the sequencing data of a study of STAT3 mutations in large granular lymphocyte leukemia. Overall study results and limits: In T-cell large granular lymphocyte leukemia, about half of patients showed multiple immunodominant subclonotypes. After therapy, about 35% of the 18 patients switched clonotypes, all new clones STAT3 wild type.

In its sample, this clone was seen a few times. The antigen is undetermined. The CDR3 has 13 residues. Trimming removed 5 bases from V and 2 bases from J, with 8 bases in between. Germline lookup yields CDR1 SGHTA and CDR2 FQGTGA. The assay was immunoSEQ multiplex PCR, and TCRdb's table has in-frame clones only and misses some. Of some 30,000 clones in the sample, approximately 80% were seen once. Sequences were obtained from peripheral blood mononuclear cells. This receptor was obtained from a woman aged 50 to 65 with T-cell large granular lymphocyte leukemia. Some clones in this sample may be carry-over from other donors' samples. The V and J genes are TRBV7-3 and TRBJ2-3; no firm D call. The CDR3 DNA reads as TGTGCCAGCAGCATGACTCCCACAGATACGCAGTATTTT. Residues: CASSMTPTDTQYF.